Listed below are T cell receptor beta chains from one sample, sequenced in a study of OX40 agonist ivuxolimab in advanced cancers. Data came from immunoSEQ multiplex PCR; TCRdb stores just in-frame clones and leaves some out. In the table there are about 70,000 clones, roughly 88% of which are singletons. Here the sequenced sample was CD4+ or CD8+ T cells sorted from blood, taken in a trial of the OX40 agonist ivuxolimab. The receptors derive from an adult with an advanced solid tumor such as melanoma, head and neck, liver or kidney cancer. The CDR3 runs from the conserved cysteine through the conserved F or W. A D gene is named only where the DNA matches it firmly. Rows give clone size only sometimes, using once, few, many, or a class for an expanded clone.

V	D	J	size	CDR3	DNA
TRBV7-2	-	TRBJ2-3	-	CASSLGGVGDTQYF	TGTGCCAGCAGCTTAGGAGGTGTAGGAGATACGCAGTATTTT
TRBV7-8	-	TRBJ1-3	-	CAAGETSGNTIYF	TGTGCCGCGGGGGAAACCTCTGGAAACACCATATATTTT
TRBV25-1	-	TRBJ1-4	once	CASSEPRTENEKLFF	TGTGCCAGCAGTGAACCCCGGACGGAGAATGAAAAACTGTTTTTT
TRBV19	TRBD1	TRBJ2-5	-	CASSIGTGGETQYF	TGTGCCAGTAGTATCGGGACAGGGGGAGAGACCCAGTACTTC
TRBV5-6	-	TRBJ1-2	-	CASSLGGAGYNYGYTF	TGTGCCAGCAGCTTGGGAGGGGCAGGCTATAACTATGGCTACACCTTC
TRBV6-5	TRBD1	TRBJ2-1	-	CASKRDRMSEQFF	TGTGCCAGCAAAAGGGACAGAATGAGTGAGCAGTTCTTC
TRBV19	TRBD1	TRBJ2-2	-	CASRSFRQGAADTGELFF	TGTGCCAGTAGAAGTTTTCGACAGGGGGCAGCGGACACCGGGGAGCTGTTTTTT
TRBV30	-	TRBJ2-7	-	CAWSVLTYEQYF	TGTGCCTGGAGTGTCCTGACCTACGAGCAGTACTTC
TRBV5-1	TRBD2	TRBJ2-1	few	CASSPGTTSVGFF	TGCGCCAGCAGCCCCGGGACTACCAGCGTGGGGTTCTTC
TRBV30	-	TRBJ1-5	-	CAWSGDGNQPQHF	TGTGCCTGGAGTGGGGACGGCAATCAGCCCCAGCATTTT
TRBV30	TRBD1	TRBJ2-7	once	CAWSPRDRDIRVQYF	TGTGCCTGGAGCCCCCGGGACAGGGATATACGAGTGCAGTACTTC
TRBV5-5	-	TRBJ1-2	-	CASSARAGNGYTF	TGTGCCAGCAGCGCGCGGGCGGGAAATGGCTACACCTTC
TRBV5-4	TRBD2	TRBJ2-1	-	CASSWGLGWDYEQFF	TGTGCCAGCAGCTGGGGACTAGGCTGGGATTATGAGCAGTTCTTC
TRBV5-6	-	TRBJ2-4	-	CASSLAQTKNIQYF	TGTGCCAGCAGCTTGGCACAGACCAAAAACATTCAGTACTTC
TRBV10-3	-	TRBJ1-1	-	CAISDPLNGTEAFF	TGTGCCATCAGTGATCCCCTTAATGGCACTGAAGCTTTCTTT
TRBV11-3	-	TRBJ2-5	-	CASSLDTGSGETQYF	TGTGCCAGCAGCTTAGATACGGGGTCCGGGGAGACCCAGTACTTC
TRBV6-5	-	TRBJ1-2	-	CASSYRGRQTNYGYTF	TGTGCCAGCAGTTACCGCGGCAGGCAAACCAACTATGGCTACACCTTC
TRBV30	-	TRBJ1-2	-	CAWSARAEFYGYTF	TGTGCCTGGAGTGCCAGGGCGGAATTCTATGGCTACACCTTC
TRBV6-5	-	TRBJ1-3	many	CASSYHTGTGNTIYF	TGTGCCAGCAGTTACCACACAGGGACTGGAAACACCATATATTTT
TRBV9	-	TRBJ2-7	-	CASSVSSLGEQYF	TGTGCCAGCAGCGTATCTAGTCTTGGGGAGCAGTACTTC
TRBV15	TRBD2	TRBJ2-3	-	CATSTGLAGTDTQYF	TGTGCCACCAGCACGGGACTAGCGGGGACAGATACGCAGTATTTT
TRBV6-5	TRBD2	TRBJ2-3	few	CASKLMDGGRDTQYF	TGTGCCAGCAAACTGATGGACGGCGGGAGGGATACGCAGTATTTT